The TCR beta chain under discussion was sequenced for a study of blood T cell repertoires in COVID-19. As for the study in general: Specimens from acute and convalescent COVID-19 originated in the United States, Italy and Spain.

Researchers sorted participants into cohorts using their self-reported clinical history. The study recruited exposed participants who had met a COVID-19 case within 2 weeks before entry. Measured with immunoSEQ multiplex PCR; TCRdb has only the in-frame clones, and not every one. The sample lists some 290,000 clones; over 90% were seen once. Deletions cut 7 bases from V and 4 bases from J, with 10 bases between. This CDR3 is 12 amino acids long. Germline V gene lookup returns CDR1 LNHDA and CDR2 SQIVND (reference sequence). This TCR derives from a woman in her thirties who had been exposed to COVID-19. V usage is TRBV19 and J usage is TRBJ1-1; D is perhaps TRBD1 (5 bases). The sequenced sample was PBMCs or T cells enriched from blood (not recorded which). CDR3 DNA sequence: TGTGCCAGTAAGGGCAGGGCCACTGAAGCTTTCTTT. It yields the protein CASKGRATEAFF.